The TCR beta chain described here comes from a study of shared clonotypes between healthy human individuals. Turning to the study itself: The donor pool was made up of a couple of women and a few men aged 18 to 49. Findings and caveats of the study: Depth of sequencing was expected to influence donor clonotype sharing.

Sequencing used immunoSEQ multiplex PCR; TCRdb keeps in-frame clones, though not all of them. The sample has approximately 600,000 clones; approximately 95% are singletons. Germline CDR1 reads SNHLY; CDR2 reads FYNNEI. The CDR3 extends over 14 amino acids. Trimming cost V 6 bases and J 7 bases, with 15 bases left between them. Positive CCR7 selection of CD45RO-negative cells yielded the naive CD8 cells, and terminally differentiated effector memory CD45RA+ cells were excluded. To note about this clone: The antigen is unknown.

The genes are TRBV2 and TRBJ1-4, with D possibly being TRBD1 (6 bases). The sequenced sample consisted of naive CD8+ T cells sorted from blood. The receptor's source is a woman in her 30s in good health. CDR3 coding DNA: TGTGCCAGCAGCGACCAGGGGCGGGTTGAAAAACTGTTTTTT. Amino acid sequence: CASSDQGRVEKLFF. The variable domain in full, with the rest retrieved from reference TRBV2 and TRBJ1-4, is EPEVTQTPSHQVTQMGQEVILRCVPISNHLYFYWYRQILGQKVEFLVSFYNNEISEKSEIFDDQFSVERPDGSNFTLKIRSTKLEDSAMYFCASSDQGRVEKLFFGSGTQLSVL.